One sample yielded the 20 T cell receptor beta chains listed below, sequenced in a study of post-analysis software for immune sequencing data. Overall study results and limits: Five or six TRBV segments were significantly more frequent in patients than in controls. TRBV5-6, TRBV5-1 and TRBV20-1 were among these segments.

TCR beta libraries were prepared from cDNA with unique molecular identifiers. TCRdb recomputed calls from the PCR reads with MiXCR, one row per CDR3 protein. Among fewer than 900,000 distinct CDR3 sequences, about 45% were seen once, and the ten largest hold approximately 5%. Which antigens these TCRs recognize remains unknown. The sequencing input was blood. The receptors come from a girl between 10 and 17 years old with multiple sclerosis.

This clonotype was observed a handful of times. The rearrangement uses TRBV15 and TRBJ2-1; 7 nucleotides line up with TRBD2. This CDR3 has 13 amino acids. The ends lost 4 bases at V and 10 bases at J; junction bases unmatched: 7. Germline CDR1 is LNHNV and CDR2 is YYDKDF (reference sequence). CDR3 DNA sequence: TGTGCCACCAGCAACCCAAATAGCGGGGAGCAGTTCTTC. Amino acids: CATSNPNSGEQFF.

The chain joins TRBV20-1 to TRBJ2-1, with 7 bases that match TRBD2. The V gene's germline CDR1 is DFQATT and CDR2 SNEGSKA (reference sequence). The length of the CDR3 is 12 residues. V lost 0 bases to trimming and J lost 15 bases; unmatched junction nucleotides: 8. The CDR3 bases are TGCAGTGCTAGAGATGGTCGGCCGGGGGGGTTCTTC. As protein: CSARDGRPGGFF.

The J gene is TRBJ2-3, the V gene TRBV4-3; 9 bases map to TRBD2. Germline CDR1 reads LGHNA; CDR2 reads YSLEER. The V and J ends lost 0 bases and 3 bases, in that order; junction bases with no gene match: 7. This CDR3 is built from 17 residues. CDR3 region: CASSQDRGTSRTDTQYF. The DNA for the CDR3 is TGCGCCAGCAGCCAAGACCGCGGGACTAGCCGGACAGATACGCAGTATTTT.

This rearrangement joins TRBV7-3 to TRBJ2-3, with 9 bases aligning to TRBD1. With 2 bases clipped from V and 2 bases from J, the junction kept 2 bases outside the gene matches. Germline CDR1 reads SGHTA; CDR2 reads FQGTGA. This CDR3 contains 15 residues. The CDR3 spells CASSLGTGFTDTQYF. For the CDR3, the DNA is TGTGCCAGCAGCTTAGGGACAGGGTTCACAGATACGCAGTATTTT.

The gene calls are TRBV5-1 and TRBJ2-3; D is possibly TRBD1 (7 bases). CDR1 is SGHRS, CDR2 YFSETQ, per germline. The CDR3 loop spans 16 amino acids. Deletions cut 2 bases from V and 3 bases from J, with 16 bases between. DNA for the CDR3: TGCGCCAGCAGCTTCGGCAGGGGGGAAGTTACAGATACGCAGTATTTT. It translates to CASSFGRGEVTDTQYF.

Worth noting for this clonotype: The CDR3 does not end in the conserved phenylalanine or tryptophan, so this is likely a read error. The chain carries TRBV6-2 or TRBV6-3 and TRBJ1-2; 9 bases line up with TRBD1. Per the germline V gene, CDR1 is MNHEY and CDR2 is SVGEGT. CDR3 length: 14 residues. Unmatched junction bases numbered 4, after V lost 4 bases and J lost 4 bases. The CDR3 spells CASSSDRGRYGYTC. The DNA for the CDR3 is TGTGCCAGCAGTTCGGACAGGGGTCGCTATGGCTACACCTGC.

The J gene is TRBJ2-1, the V gene TRBV12-3 or TRBV12-4; weak D call: TRBD2 (6 bases). CDR3 length: 14 residues. Trimming removed 3 bases from V and 15 bases from J, with 21 bases in between. The CDR3 DNA sequence: TGTGCCAGCAGTTTTAAACTAGCCGGAGCTTTCGGGTTCTTC. The encoded protein is CASSFKLAGAFGFF.

This clonotype was seen more than once but under ten times. The rearrangement joins TRBV5-6 to TRBJ2-1; 11 bases match TRBD2. Germline CDR1 is SGHDT and CDR2 is YYEEEE. There are 18 residues in the CDR3. J gave up 0 bases and V 4 bases, and 9 bases lay outside the gene matches. CDR3 amino acids: CASSLMTSGIGSYNEQFF. Here the CDR3 DNA reads TGTGCCAGCAGCCTGATGACTAGCGGGATTGGCTCCTACAATGAGCAGTTCTTC. The full variable domain, in which reference TRBV5-6 and TRBJ2-1 provide the parts outside the CDR3, is DAGVTQSPTHLIKTRGQQVTLRCSPKSGHDTVSWYQQALGQGPQFIFQYYEEEERQRGNFPDRFSGHQFPNYSSELNVNALLLGDSALYLCASSLMTSGIGSYNEQFFGPGTRLTVL.

The CDR3 reads CSVEERGGRVSNEQFF. The CDR3 DNA is TGCAGCGTTGAAGAACGGGGCGGCAGGGTGAGCAATGAGCAGTTCTTC. J is TRBJ2-1 and V is TRBV29-1; D is perhaps TRBD1 or TRBD2 (5 bases each). Germline assignment: CDR1 SQVTM and CDR2 ANQGSEA. This CDR3 is 16 amino acids long. With 0 bases removed from V and 6 bases from J, the gap between germline ends came to 18 bases.

The chain uses TRBV9 and TRBJ2-7, with D possibly TRBD2 on 6 matching bases. CDR1 SGDLS and CDR2 YYNGEE come from the germline V gene. V lost 4 bases to trimming and J lost 6 bases, with 14 bases between them. The CDR3 consists of 13 residues. The chain's CDR3 is CASSLTGGSEQYF. CDR3 in DNA: TGTGCCAGCAGCCTGACTGGGGGGAGCGAGCAGTACTTC.

The chain couples TRBV29-1 to TRBJ2-1; 13 positions agree with TRBD2. The CDR3 length is 16 residues. The germline gives CDR1 SQVTM, CDR2 ANQGSEA. Trimming took 7 bases from V and 10 from J; bases not matched to a gene: 16. The CDR3 spells CSARSLGLAGVWEQFF. DNA for the CDR3: TGCAGCGCCCGGAGTTTAGGACTAGCGGGAGTATGGGAGCAGTTCTTC.

This clonotype was observed a handful of times. The chain's CDR3 is CASSKGQGLGEQYF. For the CDR3, the DNA is TGTGCCAGCAGTAAAGGACAGGGCCTAGGAGAGCAGTACTTC. The V and J genes are TRBV12-3 or TRBV12-4 and TRBJ2-7, with 8 nucleotides matching TRBD1. The CDR3 contains 14 residues. The J segment lost 7 bases and the V segment lost 5 bases, leaving 10 bases of the junction unmatched.

This sequence joins TRBV5-1 and TRBJ2-7; 7 positions agree with TRBD2. Germline V lookup: CDR1 SGHRS, CDR2 YFSETQ. V lost 2 bases, J lost 2 bases, and 13 bases stayed unmatched. This CDR3 has 17 residues. The chain's CDR3 is CASSFGPGTTETYEQYF. In DNA, the CDR3 is TGCGCCAGCAGCTTTGGCCCCGGGACTACCGAAACCTACGAGCAGTACTTC.

The chain links TRBV29-1 to TRBJ2-1; D is possibly TRBD1 (6 bases). The CDR3 is 14 residues long. Between the trimmed V and J ends, which lost 4 bases and 2 bases, there was a span of 12 bases. The germline gives CDR1 SQVTM, CDR2 ANQGSEA. The CDR3 is CSVATGWTYNEQFF. Written as DNA, the CDR3 is TGCAGCGTTGCCACAGGGTGGACCTACAATGAGCAGTTCTTC.

The CDR3 bases are TGTGCCAGCAGCCCGCGGCGGGGCTACGAGCAGTACTTC. Amino acids: CASSPRRGYEQYF. This sequence joins TRBV7-2 and TRBJ2-7, with D maybe TRBD2 (6 bases). Germline V gene lookup returns CDR1 SGHTA and CDR2 FQGNSA. This CDR3 spans 13 amino acids. Between the trimmed V and J ends, which lost 5 bases and 3 bases, there was a span of 11 bases. Looking up the rest from reference TRBV7-2 and TRBJ2-7 gives the full variable domain: GAGVSQSPSNKVTEKGKDVELRCDPISGHTALYWYRQSLGQGLEFLIYFQGNSAPDKSGLPSDRFSAERTGGSVSTLTIQRTQQEDSAVYLCASSPRRGYEQYFGPGTRLTVT.

This chain uses TRBV9 with TRBJ2-1; 10 bases fit TRBD2. After removal of 4 bases from V and 4 bases from J, the junction contained 11 bases not matched to a gene. The germline gives CDR1 SGDLS, CDR2 YYNGEE. CDR3 length: 17 amino acids. For the CDR3, the DNA is TGTGCCAGCAGCTCTAGCGGGGGAGCGGGAACGTACAATGAGCAGTTCTTC. It codes for CASSSSGGAGTYNEQFF.

The rearrangement uses TRBV24-1 and TRBJ2-6; D may match TRBD1 or TRBD2 (5 bases each). CDR1 KGHDR and CDR2 SFDVKD come from the germline V gene. The CDR3 is 15 residues long. V shed 10 bases and J shed 0 bases, with 12 bases lying between them. This chain's CDR3 is CATGDLSSGANVLTF. The CDR3 bases are TGTGCCACAGGGGACCTAAGCTCTGGGGCCAACGTCCTGACTTTC.

This clonotype was seen just once. The chain joins TRBV11-1 to TRBJ2-7; D call uncertain. This CDR3 has 13 amino acids. The V end was cut by 5 bases, the J end by 3 bases, with 11 bases between. CDR1 and CDR2 from the germline V gene are SGHAT and FQDESV (reference sequence). The CDR3 nucleotides are TGTGCCAGCAGCCACCTGGGGATCTACGAGCAGTACTTC. It yields the protein CASSHLGIYEQYF.

Written as DNA, the CDR3 is TGCAGTGCTAGAGATCCCAGTCGGGGCTACGAGCAGTACTTC. Protein sequence: CSARDPSRGYEQYF. V usage is TRBV20-1 and J usage is TRBJ2-7; possibly TRBD2 for D (5 bases). Germline assignment: CDR1 DFQATT and CDR2 SNEGSKA (reference sequence). CDR3 length equals 14 residues. Trimming stripped 0 bases from V and 3 bases from J, with 12 bases between.

V usage is TRBV12-3 or TRBV12-4 and J usage is TRBJ1-6; a possible D gene is TRBD1 (6 bases). The CDR3 has 13 residues. The V end was cut by 10 bases, the J end by 5 bases, with 12 bases between. The CDR3 nucleotides read TGTGCCATCAAGGACAGTAATAATTCACCCCTCCACTTT. Protein sequence: CAIKDSNNSPLHF.